One sample yielded the 3 T cell receptor beta chains listed below, sequenced in a study of CD8 T cells in cerebrospinal fluid in Alzheimer's disease. Using the 10x single-cell sequencing reads, TCRdb records one entry per CDR3 protein without DNA. This table holds about 1,000 distinct CDR3 sequences. The sequencing sample was made of cerebrospinal fluid. The receptor set was obtained from a human donor in good health.

Considering frequency, this clonotype is medium-sized (0.01 to 0.1%). The chain combines TRBV20-1 with TRBJ1-1; TCRdb picks TRBD1, but there is no DNA to check that call. CDR3 length: 13 residues. Germline V gene lookup returns CDR1 DFQATT and CDR2 SNEGSKA (reference sequence). CDR3 region: CSARSPGITEAFF.

This clonotype shows up as medium-sized by frequency. V usage is TRBV5-1 and J usage is TRBJ2-3; the TRBD2 assignment by TCRdb is unverifiable without DNA. Germline loops: CDR1 SGHRS, CDR2 YFSETQ. This CDR3 contains 15 residues. CDR3 loop: CASSQSGDLTDTQYF.

By frequency, this clonotype registers medium-sized. This chain connects TRBV6-5 to TRBJ2-4; TCRdb proposes TRBD1, but this gene call is untestable without DNA. Germline V gives CDR1 MNHEY, CDR2 SVGAGI. The CDR3 totals 18 residues. This chain's CDR3 is CASAPQRTALLAKNIQYF.